These 13 T cell receptor beta chains were all obtained from the same sample, sequenced in a study of blood T cells in healthy people across ages. A second PCR of about 6 to 12 cycles used a sample-barcoded 5' primer and a J-beta primer mix. Each CDR3 protein gets one entry after TCRdb re-called the 5' RACE reads with MiXCR. The data hold around 1.5 million distinct CDR3 sequences, with roughly 59% observed a single time. Sequenced sample: blood. All receptors come from a man younger than 35 in good health.

This sequence joins TRBV18 and TRBJ2-7, with D possibly called TRBD1 or TRBD2 (5 bases each). Germline CDR1 KGHSH, CDR2 LQKENI. The CDR3 loop spans 16 amino acids. The germline V and J ends were trimmed by 3 bases and 2 bases, with 17 bases remaining between them. The CDR3: CASSPMREGVTYEQYF. Here the CDR3 DNA reads TGTGCCAGCTCACCCATGAGGGAAGGGGTAACCTACGAGCAGTACTTC.

The rearrangement uses TRBV27 and TRBJ2-7, with a possible D match to TRBD1 (5 bases). Germline V CDR1 and CDR2: MNHEY, SMNVEV (reference sequence). The CDR3 loop spans 12 amino acids. V lost 6 bases, J lost 3 bases, and 9 bases lay in between. The CDR3 bases are TGTGCCAGCAGGGACACGATCTACGAGCAGTACTTC. It codes for CASRDTIYEQYF.

The chain employs TRBV28 and TRBJ2-7; TRBD2 matches at 9 bases. This CDR3 is built from 16 residues. CDR1 is MDHEN and CDR2 is SYDVKM in the germline V gene. Trimming cost V 2 bases and J 0 bases; bases outside gene matches: 5. Written as DNA, the CDR3 is TGTGCCAGCAGTTTACAGCGGGAGGTGAGCTCCTACGAGCAGTACTTC. Its translation: CASSLQREVSSYEQYF.

This clonotype was observed a few times. The rearrangement links TRBV27 to TRBJ2-7; TRBD2 matches at 10 bases. The CDR3 is 16 residues long. Germline CDR1 and CDR2: MNHEY and SMNVEV (reference sequence). V lost 0 bases to trimming and J lost 2 bases; unmatched junction nucleotides: 4. The CDR3 bases are TGTGCCAGCAGTTTATCTAGCGGGGGGCCCCCCTACGAGCAGTACTTC. It translates to CASSLSSGGPPYEQYF.

This clonotype was seen a few times. This chain joins TRBV12-3 or TRBV12-4 and TRBJ1-5, with D perhaps TRBD1 (5 bases). This CDR3 has 13 residues. V was cut by 7 bases and J by 4 bases, with 11 bases left in between. The DNA of the CDR3 is TGTGCCAGCAACCGACAGTTAAATCAGCCCCAGCATTTT. It encodes CASNRQLNQPQHF.

Here the CDR3 reads CASSLIPGPRGYTF. The CDR3 region has the DNA TGTGCCAGCAGTTTAATCCCGGGTCCTAGAGGCTACACCTTC. The chain joins TRBV27 to TRBJ1-2, with D uncertain. The CDR3 spans 14 residues. Germline V lookup: CDR1 MNHEY, CDR2 SMNVEV (reference sequence). Trimming left V 2 bases short and J 8 bases short, with 15 bases between.

In the case of this clonotype: Compared with germline, one end of the junction differs, possibly owing to a read error. The V call is TRBV20-1, the J call TRBJ2-1; 11 nucleotides line up with TRBD2. Germline loops: CDR1 DFQATT, CDR2 SNEGSKA (reference sequence). This CDR3 region has 15 residues. The CDR3 DNA reads TGCAGTGCTGGAGAGGGGCATACTAGCGGGAGAGAGCAGTTCTTC. Translating gives CSAGEGHTSGREQFF.

This clonotype showed up just a few times. This chain uses TRBV3-1 with TRBJ2-6; D is perhaps TRBD1 (5 bases). The V gene's germline CDR1 is LGHDT and CDR2 YNNKEL (reference sequence). The CDR3 extends over 17 amino acids. V was cut by 4 bases and J by 5 bases, with 18 bases left in between. The CDR3 spells CASSPTGKGKWANVLTF. The DNA for the CDR3 is TGTGCCAGCAGCCCAACCGGAAAGGGGAAATGGGCCAACGTCCTGACTTTC.

This clonotype appeared a few times. V usage is TRBV7-9 and J usage is TRBJ2-7; 7 bases fit TRBD2. The better agreement between TRBJ2-1 and the DNA end casts doubt on the J call. In germline, CDR1 is SEHNR, CDR2 FQNEAQ (reference sequence). The CDR3 loop spans 16 amino acids. The CDR3, as DNA: TGTGCCAGCAGCTCGGCCGGGACGGGGGGTTTTAATGAGCAGTTCTTC. It encodes CASSSAGTGGFNEQFF.

This chain joins TRBV20-1 and TRBJ2-3, with D hard to call. CDR3 length: 14 amino acids. Trimming took off 3 bases at V and 2 bases at J, with 12 bases between the two ends. Germline V gene lookup returns CDR1 DFQATT and CDR2 SNEGSKA (reference sequence). The CDR3 here is CSASRSIPTDTQYF. The CDR3 DNA follows: TGCAGTGCTAGTCGATCCATTCCCACAGATACGCAGTATTTT.

This clonotype was found a few times. The genes are TRBV12-3 or TRBV12-4 and TRBJ2-3; no clear D. The CDR3 has 13 residues. The V end lost 5 bases, the J end lost 5 bases, and 11 bases lay between the germline ends. CDR3 protein: CASSGYLGDTQYF. The CDR3 nucleotides read TGTGCCAGCAGTGGGTATCTTGGAGATACGCAGTATTTT.

The chain links TRBV20-1 to TRBJ1-2; 8 nucleotides agree with TRBD1. The CDR3 consists of 15 residues. CDR1 and CDR2 (germline): DFQATT, SNEGSKA (reference sequence). With V trimmed by 0 bases and J by 3 bases, 6 bases remained unmatched. DNA of the CDR3: TGCAGTGCTAGAGACCGGACAGGGTGGGACTATGGCTACACCTTC. The encoded protein is CSARDRTGWDYGYTF.

The genes are TRBV7-2 and TRBJ1-5; D perhaps matches TRBD1 (5 bases). The CDR3 is 15 amino acids. Trimming took 2 bases from V and 9 from J, leaving 17 bases between them. The V gene's germline CDR1 is SGHTA and CDR2 FQGNSA. The DNA of the CDR3 is TGTGCCAGCAGCTTAATCGGGACGGCGCCTCGGCCCCAGCATTTT. Its protein is CASSLIGTAPRPQHF.